What follows are 30 T cell receptor beta chains derived from one specimen sequenced in a study of T cell clones after liver transplantation. Data came from immunoSEQ multiplex PCR; TCRdb stores just in-frame clones and leaves some out. The data contain more than 100,000 clones, around 84% of them seen just once; the ten biggest clones take up roughly 3.1%. Here the sequenced sample was CD4+ T cells from blood, taken around 50 months after liver transplant. Receptors originate from a human patient who received a liver transplant. The graft donor may have contributed some T cells.

The genes are TRBV14 and TRBJ2-5; 7 nucleotides align to TRBD1. CDR1 is SGHDN, CDR2 FVKESK, per germline. This CDR3 has 14 amino acids. V lost 0 bases and J lost 7; bases outside the gene matches: 5. Here the CDR3 reads CASSQDGQGVTQYF. The DNA for the CDR3 is TGTGCCAGCAGCCAAGACGGTCAGGGGGTGACCCAGTACTTC.

The chain couples TRBV5-1 to TRBJ2-5, with D possibly being TRBD2 (6 bases). The V and J ends lost 3 bases and 5 bases respectively, with 14 bases between them. Germline CDR1 is SGHRS and CDR2 is YFSETQ. This CDR3 has 14 amino acids. The CDR3 nucleotides read TGCGCCAGCAGCTCATGGGACGGGAGCGAGACCCAGTACTTC. This translates into CASSSWDGSETQYF.

In regard to this clone: Within the sample, other DNA sequences also encode this same CDR3. The CDR3 spells CASSLVRDQPQHF. The CDR3 region has the DNA TGTGCCAGCAGCTTAGTACGGGATCAGCCCCAGCATTTT. The chain joins TRBV7-2 to TRBJ1-5; no clear D gene. The CDR3 extends over 13 amino acids. Germline V gene data show CDR1 as SGHTA and CDR2 as FQGNSA. With 1 base removed from V and 5 bases from J, the gap between germline ends came to 6 bases.

This clone was counted only a few times. The rearrangement links TRBV5-6 to TRBJ1-2; the D gene is possibly TRBD1 (5 bases). The germline V and J ends were trimmed by 4 bases and 4 bases, with 14 bases remaining between them. Germline V CDR1 and CDR2: SGHDT, YYEEEE. There are 14 residues in the CDR3. The CDR3 loop reads CASSLPTAGYGYTF. CDR3 in DNA: TGTGCCAGCAGCCTACCGACAGCTGGCTATGGCTACACCTTC.

V is TRBV9 and J is TRBJ2-7; 8 nucleotides agree with TRBD2. The CDR3 totals 13 residues. Losses at the gene ends were 3 bases for V and 8 bases for J; bases not matched to a gene: 7. CDR1 and CDR2 from the germline V gene are SGDLS and YYNGEE. CDR3 protein: CASSASGGSQQYF. The CDR3 DNA is TGTGCCAGCAGCGCCTCGGGGGGGTCCCAGCAGTACTTC.

This clone was counted a few times. CDR3 residues: CASSLVGAQYF. For the CDR3, the DNA is TGTGCCAGCAGCTTAGTTGGGGCCCAGTACTTC. The chain couples TRBV7-9 to TRBJ2-5; D gene ambiguous. Germline V gives CDR1 SEHNR, CDR2 FQNEAQ (reference sequence). Trimming took off 1 base at V and 9 bases at J, with 6 bases between the two ends. The CDR3 runs 11 residues.

This clone was seen only a few times. The chain employs TRBV6-4 and TRBJ1-4; 7 bases fit TRBD1. This CDR3 is 17 amino acids long. CDR1 and CDR2 from the germline V gene are MRHNA and SNTAGT. V dropped 7 bases and J dropped 0; count of bases not matched to a gene: 11. The CDR3 DNA sequence: TGTGCCAGCAAAAGACAGGGCCCTGCTACAACTAATGAAAAACTGTTTTTT. Protein product: CASKRQGPATTNEKLFF.

The chain is built from TRBV5-1 and TRBJ2-1; D is unclear. This CDR3 comprises 11 residues. Germline CDR1 is SGHRS and CDR2 is YFSETQ. V lost 2 bases and J lost 3, with 0 bases in between. CDR3: CASSFYNEQFF. The CDR3 DNA follows: TGCGCCAGCAGCTTCTACAATGAGCAGTTCTTC.

The V gene is TRBV7-2, the J gene TRBJ2-6; 9 bases map to TRBD2. The V and J ends lost 11 bases and 2 bases, in that order; junction bases with no gene match: 16. Germline CDR1 is SGHTA and CDR2 is FQGNSA. The CDR3 runs to 18 residues. CDR3 sequence: CAQKFEVSGGTGANVLTF. CDR3 nucleotides: TGTGCCCAGAAATTCGAAGTTAGCGGGGGCACTGGGGCCAACGTCCTGACTTTC.

CDR3 region: CASSKGKASARGDEQFF. The CDR3 DNA follows: TGTGCCAGCAGCAAAGGAAAGGCTAGCGCCCGGGGGGATGAGCAGTTCTTC. V usage is TRBV21-1 and J usage is TRBJ2-1; TRBD2 was called by the table and not checked on the DNA. TRBV21-1 is tagged as a pseudogene. The CDR3 sequence is 17 residues long.

This clone was seen a single time. The CDR3 bases are TGCGCCAGCAGGGGGGGGACAGGGCCCTACGAGCAGTACTTC. Residues: CASRGGTGPYEQYF. The chain uses TRBV10-2 and TRBJ2-7, with 9 positions matching TRBD1. The CDR3 has 14 amino acids. V lost 6 bases and J lost 2; bases outside the gene matches: 5. Germline V lookup: CDR1 WSHSY, CDR2 SAAADI.

The chain carries TRBV6-1 and TRBJ2-5, with unresolved D. The V end lost 3 bases, the J end lost 2 bases, and 7 bases lay between the germline ends. The length of the CDR3 is 13 residues. Germline V gene lookup returns CDR1 MNHNS and CDR2 SASEGT. The CDR3 here is CASSDAGQETQYF. The CDR3, as DNA: TGTGCCAGCAGTGACGCAGGACAAGAGACCCAGTACTTC.

The rearrangement links TRBV14 to TRBJ1-2; no clear D. Trimming shortened V by 0 bases and J by 9 bases, and 17 bases separated the two germline ends. Germline assignment: CDR1 SGHDN and CDR2 FVKESK. There are 15 residues in the CDR3. CDR3 protein: CASSQDSHRAESYTF. The DNA of the CDR3 is TGTGCCAGCAGCCAAGATTCCCATCGGGCCGAGAGCTACACCTTC. The complete variable domain, with remaining parts taken from reference TRBV14 and TRBJ1-2, reads EAGVTQFPSHSVIEKGQTVTLRCDPISGHDNLYWYRRVMGKEIKFLLHFVKESKQDESGMPNNRFLAERTGGTYSTLKVQPAELEDSGVYFCASSQDSHRAESYTFGSGTRLTVV.

V and J are TRBV2 and TRBJ1-4, with a weak D call TRBD1 (6 bases). Deletions cut 3 bases from V and 5 bases from J, with 10 bases between. The CDR3 is made up of 14 amino acids. Germline V gene data show CDR1 as SNHLY and CDR2 as FYNNEI. DNA for the CDR3: TGTGCCAGCAGTGATCGGAGGGGGAATGAAAAACTGTTTTTT. Protein: CASSDRRGNEKLFF.

The rearrangement links TRBV28 to TRBJ2-7; 8 bases are a match to TRBD2. Germline V lookup: CDR1 MDHEN, CDR2 SYDVKM. With 4 bases clipped from V and 2 bases from J, the junction kept 7 bases outside the gene matches. CDR3 length: 15 amino acids. CDR3 protein: CASSSPSGSPYEQYF. As DNA, the CDR3 is TGTGCCAGCAGTTCCCCCAGCGGGAGTCCCTACGAGCAGTACTTC.

The chain joins TRBV5-6 to TRBJ1-2; 10 bases map to TRBD1. CDR1 is SGHDT, CDR2 YYEEEE, per germline. The V segment lost 2 bases and the J segment 1 base; nucleotides outside the gene matches: 5. This CDR3 region has 16 residues. The CDR3 region has the DNA TGTGCCAGCAGCTTCCCCGGGACAGGGGATAACTATGGCTACACCTTC. Protein sequence: CASSFPGTGDNYGYTF.

The J gene is TRBJ1-6, the V gene TRBV5-4; D ambiguous. The V and J ends lost 4 bases and 6 bases respectively, with 11 bases between them. The CDR3 sequence is 14 residues long. Looked up from germline, CDR1 is SGHNT and CDR2 is YYREEE (reference sequence). The DNA for the CDR3 is TGTGCCAGCAGCCCGCCAGGACGTAATTCACCCCTCCACTTT. Translation gives CASSPPGRNSPLHF.

The chain links TRBV5-4 to TRBJ2-7; no clear D. The V gene lost 0 bases and the J gene lost 0 bases, with 7 bases spanning the gap. The CDR3 runs 14 residues. CDR1 is SGHNT and CDR2 is YYREEE in the germline V gene (reference sequence). The CDR3 DNA reads as TGTGCCAGCAGCTTGGGCGGAAACTCCTACGAGCAGTACTTC. It specifies CASSLGGNSYEQYF.

The chain joins TRBV7-9 to TRBJ2-7; TRBD1 is a possible D gene (6 bases). The CDR3 loop spans 12 amino acids. The V gene lost 8 bases and the J gene lost 12 bases, with 20 bases spanning the gap. CDR1 and CDR2 (germline): SEHNR, FQNEAQ (reference sequence). This CDR3 is CASSLGAGTGYF. The CDR3 region has the DNA TGTGCCAGCTCTCTGGGGGCCGGGACGGGGTACTTC.

The rearrangement links TRBV5-1 to TRBJ1-3; D perhaps matches TRBD1 (6 bases). Germline V gene data show CDR1 as SGHRS and CDR2 as YFSETQ. Trimming cost V 2 bases and J 1 base, with 13 bases left between them. The CDR3 is made up of 16 amino acids. CDR3 protein: CASSFNPGQSGNTIYF. The CDR3 DNA reads TGCGCCAGCAGCTTTAACCCAGGACAGTCTGGAAACACCATATATTTT.

The rearrangement joins TRBV4-1 to TRBJ2-1; possibly TRBD2 for D (6 bases). Trimming removed 8 bases from V and 3 bases from J, with 17 bases in between. The length of the CDR3 is 15 residues. Germline CDR1 is MGHRA and CDR2 is YSYEKL. The CDR3 coding sequence is TGCGCCAGCCGCGGCGCGGCGGGGAACTACAATGAGCAGTTCTTC. This translates into CASRGAAGNYNEQFF.

The rearrangement links TRBV18 to TRBJ1-1; no firm D call. Trimming took off 2 bases at V and 1 base at J, with 11 bases between the two ends. Germline values: CDR1 KGHSH, CDR2 LQKENI. This CDR3 has 15 residues. Written as DNA, the CDR3 is TGTGCCAGCTCACCAAGGGTAACCCAGAACACTGAAGCTTTCTTT. Translation gives CASSPRVTQNTEAFF.

With regard to this clone: This CDR3 is also generated by other DNA sequences in the sample. This chain uses TRBV7-2 with TRBJ2-5; no reliable D call. The CDR3 is 13 residues long. Trimming stripped 1 base from V and 2 bases from J, with 5 bases between. Germline V gene lookup returns CDR1 SGHTA and CDR2 FQGNSA. CDR3 amino acids: CASSLGRQETQYF. In nucleotides, the CDR3 is TGTGCCAGCAGCTTAGGCAGACAAGAGACCCAGTACTTC.

This chain links TRBV5-4 with TRBJ2-3; possible D gene TRBD2, 5 bases. Germline loops: CDR1 SGHNT, CDR2 YYREEE (reference sequence). The CDR3 is 16 residues long. With 0 bases removed from V and 0 bases from J, the gap between germline ends came to 11 bases. The CDR3 bases are TGTGCCAGCAGCTTGGGGGGTAGCGAGAGCACAGATACGCAGTATTTT. Protein sequence: CASSLGGSESTDTQYF.

This rearrangement joins TRBV7-9 to TRBJ2-3, with 7 bases identical to TRBD2. The CDR3 length is 16 residues. The J segment lost 5 bases and the V segment lost 4 bases, leaving 12 bases of the junction unmatched. Germline lookup yields CDR1 SEHNR and CDR2 FQNEAQ (reference sequence). In DNA, the CDR3 is TGTGCCAGCAGCTCGGGCGGAGCGGGAACGATAGATACGCAGTATTTT. This translates into CASSSGGAGTIDTQYF.

The rearrangement joins TRBV5-1 to TRBJ2-1; D ambiguous. Germline values: CDR1 SGHRS, CDR2 YFSETQ. CDR3 size: 15 residues. The germline V and J ends were trimmed by 0 bases and 1 base, with 8 bases remaining between them. CDR3 sequence: CASSLVAESYNEQFF. The CDR3 DNA sequence: TGCGCCAGCAGCTTGGTGGCAGAATCCTACAATGAGCAGTTCTTC.

The chain carries TRBV28 and TRBJ2-1, with 13 bases fitting TRBD2. CDR1 MDHEN and CDR2 SYDVKM come from the germline V gene. V lost 4 bases and J lost 9; bases outside the gene matches: 12. The CDR3 runs to 17 residues. CDR3 region: CASSSRTSGSRSGEQFF. The CDR3 nucleotides are TGTGCCAGCAGTTCCCGGACTAGCGGGAGTAGGTCAGGTGAGCAGTTCTTC.

This clone was found a few times. The rearrangement joins TRBV7-2 to TRBJ2-3; 7 positions match TRBD1. Per germline, CDR1 SGHTA and CDR2 FQGNSA. V lost 0 bases and J lost 0; bases outside the gene matches: 3. CDR3 length: 16 amino acids. The CDR3 protein is CASSLAGTASTDTQYF. The CDR3 DNA reads TGTGCCAGCAGCTTAGCAGGGACAGCTAGCACAGATACGCAGTATTTT.

This chain uses TRBV5-4 with TRBJ2-2; no definite D call. Deletions cut 4 bases from V and 10 bases from J, with 11 bases between. The CDR3 length is 12 residues. Germline CDR1 is SGHNT and CDR2 is YYREEE (reference sequence). The CDR3 nucleotides read TGTGCCAGCAGCAGAACTCGTGAGGAGCTGTTTTTT. Protein sequence: CASSRTREELFF. Combining the CDR3 with reference TRBV5-4 and TRBJ2-2 gives the whole variable domain ETGVTQSPTHLIKTRGQQVTLRCSSQSGHNTVSWYQQALGQGPQFIFQYYREEENGRGNFPPRFSGLQFPNYSSELNVNALELDDSALYLCASSRTREELFFGEGSRLTVL.

V is TRBV6-1 and J is TRBJ2-7, with 8 positions matching TRBD1. CDR1 is MNHNS and CDR2 is SASEGT in the germline V gene. The trim removed 8 bases at V and 0 bases at J, leaving 6 bases unmatched. The CDR3 consists of 14 residues. The CDR3 DNA reads TGTGCCAGCGGGACAGGTTTTAGCTCCTACGAGCAGTACTTC. Translating gives CASGTGFSSYEQYF.